Shown below are 2 T cell receptor beta chains from a single sample sequenced in a study of post-analysis software for immune sequencing data (dated by TCRdb to 2013 to 2016). These receptors' antigens are unknown. The investigation overall reported the following: Four to six TRBV segments, including TRBV5-6, TRBV5-1 and TRBV20-1, were significantly more frequent in patients than controls.

Library preparation used PCR. Instrument used: Illumina HiSeq 2500. Unique molecular identifiers were incorporated into TCR beta cDNA libraries to reduce PCR and sequencing biases. Using fastp trimming at Q25 and MiXCR clonotype assembly, TCRdb reanalyzed the public sequencing data and kept in-frame beta chains. Each entry is one CDR3 protein sequence, shown with its most common DNA and genes. A total of about 770,000 distinct CDR3 sequences appear in this sample, roughly 50% of them only once. The top ten constitute roughly 4.5% of the sample. Sequencing was performed on blood. The source is a girl aged 10 to 17 with multiple sclerosis.

The rearrangement links TRBV29-1 to TRBJ2-1; D is unresolved. The germline V gene has CDR1 SQVTM and CDR2 ANQGSEA. V was cut by 7 bases and J by 9 bases, with 13 bases left in between. The CDR3 has 11 amino acids. CDR3 DNA: TGCAGCGCCCTAAGGCAGGTTGAGCAGTTCTTC. The encoded protein is CSALRQVEQFF.

The rearrangement uses TRBV20-1 and TRBJ2-1; D is perhaps TRBD2 (6 bases). V gave up 3 bases and J gave up 0 bases, with 12 bases separating them. This CDR3 is 15 amino acids long. The germline V gene encodes CDR1 DFQATT and CDR2 SNEGSKA (reference sequence). CDR3 sequence reads: CSASYSGPSYNEQFF. Written as DNA, the CDR3 is TGCAGTGCTAGTTACAGCGGGCCCTCCTACAATGAGCAGTTCTTC.